This TCR beta chain was found in a study of technical replicates of blood from several donors. CDR3 length equals 16 residues. Trimming stripped 1 base from V and 4 bases from J, with 17 bases between. CDR1 and CDR2 from the germline V gene are GTSNPN and SVGIG (reference sequence). TCRdb's table, derived via immunoSEQ multiplex PCR, lists solely in-frame clones and lacks some. There are some 71,000 clones in the sample; roughly 96% occur only once, and approximately 0.2% lies in the top ten. The source material was T cells isolated from PBMCs. The chain uses TRBV30 and TRBJ1-5; maybe TRBD1 (6 bases). The source is a human donor in good health. CDR3 in DNA: TGTGCCTGGAGTGACGGGACACTGGTGGAGAATCAGCCCCAGCATTTT. Amino acids: CAWSDGTLVENQPQHF. Filled out from reference TRBV30 and TRBJ1-5, the complete variable domain reads SQTIHQWPATLVQPVGSPLSLECTVEGTSNPNLYWYRQAAGRGLQLLFYSVGIGQISSEVPQNLSASRPQDRQFILSSKKLLLSDSGFYLCAWSDGTLVENQPQHFGDGTRLSIL.